This T cell receptor (beta chain) was observed in a study of control samples from healthy donors and cancer patients (dated by TCRdb to between 2020 and 2021). CDR3 length: 13 amino acids, cysteine to phenylalanine. CDR3 DNA only is kept here, 39 bases in frame from base 1. Trimming accounts for 5 bases at V and 4 bases at J, while the number of junction bases matched to no gene is 4. A remark on this clone: The specificity of this receptor is unknown. The record has no base qualities; no much larger clone is one base away.

To prepare the library, the immunoSEQ multiplex PCR assay was applied. The table comes from immuneACCESS by way of TCRdb, which keeps in-frame sequences with V and J called. Part of the clones is missing from these tables; in studies checked, under half for an unresolved V gene and the rest for unknown reasons. For this sample there are approximately 100,000 clones; 92% appear just once. 3% of the sample comes from the top ten. Material: blood. The rearranged segments are TRBV12-3 or TRBV12-4 and TRBJ1-2; a stretch of 7 junction bases matches TRBD1. This receptor was obtained from a human donor in good health. The donor label of this sample is uncertain. The DNA sequence is as follows: TGTGCCAGCAGTCCGACAGGGTTCTATGGCTACACCTTC. Its product reads: CASSPTGFYGYTF.